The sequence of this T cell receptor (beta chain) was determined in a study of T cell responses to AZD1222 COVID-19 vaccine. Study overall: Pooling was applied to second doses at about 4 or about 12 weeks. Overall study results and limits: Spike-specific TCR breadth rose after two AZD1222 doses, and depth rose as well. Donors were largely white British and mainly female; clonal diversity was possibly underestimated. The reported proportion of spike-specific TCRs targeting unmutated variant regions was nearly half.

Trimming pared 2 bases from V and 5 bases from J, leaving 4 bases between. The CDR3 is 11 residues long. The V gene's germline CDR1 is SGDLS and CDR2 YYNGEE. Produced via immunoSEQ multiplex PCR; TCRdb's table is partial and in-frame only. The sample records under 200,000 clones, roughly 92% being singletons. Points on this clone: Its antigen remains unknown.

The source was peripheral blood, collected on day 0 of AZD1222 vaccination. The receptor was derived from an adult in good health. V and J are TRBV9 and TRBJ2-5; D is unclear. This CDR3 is CASSVIETQYF. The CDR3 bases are TGTGCCAGCAGCGTTATCGAGACCCAGTACTTC.